The TCR beta chain under discussion was sequenced for a study of T cell changes during pregnancy in multiple sclerosis. Assay used: immunoSEQ multiplex PCR; TCRdb lists only in-frame clones, some missing. The profile shows about 73,000 clones, almost 95% of them singletons. The germline V gene has CDR1 SNHLY and CDR2 FYNNEI. This CDR3 contains 14 residues. Germline trimming cut 6 bases from V and 8 bases from J; bases unmatched to any gene: 8. The origin of this receptor is a female donor in good health, enrolled as a control in a pregnancy study. Source: peripheral blood, taken in the third trimester of pregnancy. The rearrangement uses TRBV2 and TRBJ1-4; 8 nucleotides line up with TRBD1. CDR3 sequence: CASSEQGGAEKLFF. The CDR3 DNA is TGTGCCAGCAGCGAACAGGGGGGAGCCGAAAAACTGTTTTTT.